This TCR beta chain was sequenced during a study of cytomegalovirus exposure and HLA in healthy donors. This CDR3 has 13 residues. Trimming removed 2 bases from V and 2 bases from J, with 6 bases in between. Germline V gene sequence: CDR1 MNHEY, CDR2 SMNVEV (reference sequence). PCR employed 60 Vbeta and 13 Jbeta primers. Data came from immunoSEQ multiplex PCR; TCRdb stores just in-frame clones and leaves some out. This table holds some 120,000 clones. Study-wide results and limits: Later, an analysis found that common viral pathogens appeared to be linked with several of the most significant clusters.

Notes on this clone: The antigen remains unidentified.

Sequenced input: PBMCs. This rearrangement joins TRBV27 to TRBJ1-2; D not certain. The source of this sequence is a middle-aged man in good health and CMV-seronegative. In nucleotides, the CDR3 is TGTGCCAGCAGTTTAAGGGAGAACTATGGCTACACCTTC. Amino acids: CASSLRENYGYTF.